What follows are 9 T cell receptor beta chains derived from one specimen sequenced in a study of CD8 T cells in Susac syndrome. Random hexamers were used to reverse transcribe the RNA input (roughly 0.5 to 1 ug). TCRdb itself ran the immunoSEQ multiplex PCR reads through MiXCR, one entry per CDR3 protein. The sample contains roughly 160,000 distinct CDR3 sequences, around 94% of which appear only once. The specimen was CD4+ T cells from PBMCs. The receptors were gathered from a human donor in good health.

The chain combines TRBV6-5 with TRBJ1-5; D unresolved. CDR1 MNHEY and CDR2 SVGAGI come from the germline V gene. This CDR3 is 14 amino acids long. The V and J ends lost 6 bases and 4 bases respectively, with 13 bases between them. CDR3 in DNA: TGTGCCAGCAGCCCCGCCGGGGAGAATCAGCCCCAGCATTTT. Encoded protein: CASSPAGENQPQHF.

The chain recombines TRBV5-1 with TRBJ2-3, with D possibly TRBD2 on 6 matching bases. V lost 2 bases and J 0 bases, leaving 10 bases between the germline ends. The CDR3 consists of 15 residues. The germline V gene encodes CDR1 SGHRS and CDR2 YFSETQ. The CDR3, as DNA: TGCGCCAGCAGCTTAGGACTATCTAGCACAGATACGCAGTATTTT. Translated, it gives CASSLGLSSTDTQYF.

This sequence joins TRBV3-1 and TRBJ1-1; unclear D gene. Germline CDR1 is LGHDT and CDR2 is YNNKEL (reference sequence). Trimming pared 3 bases from V and 1 base from J, leaving 9 bases between. CDR3 size: 14 residues. DNA for the CDR3: TGTGCCAGCAGCCAGCCGGGCAGGAACACTGAAGCTTTCTTT. Amino acids: CASSQPGRNTEAFF.

This clonotype has a single count. The V and J genes are TRBV2 and TRBJ2-3, with D possibly TRBD2 on 6 matching bases. CDR3 size: 16 residues. Germline V gene sequence: CDR1 SNHLY, CDR2 FYNNEI. V was clipped by 4 bases and J by 2 bases, with 16 bases between them. The CDR3 protein is CASSGVGREPTDTQYF. DNA for the CDR3: TGTGCCAGCAGTGGAGTGGGTCGGGAGCCCACAGATACGCAGTATTTT.

The CDR3 nucleotides are TGTGCCAGCAGCGCTACAGGGACCGGGGAGCTGTTTTTT. Amino acid sequence: CASSATGTGELFF. This rearrangement joins TRBV6-5 to TRBJ2-2; a possible D gene is TRBD1 (6 bases). This CDR3 is 13 amino acids long. The germline V and J ends were trimmed by 6 bases and 5 bases, with 10 bases remaining between them. Germline V gene sequence: CDR1 MNHEY, CDR2 SVGAGI.

This rearrangement joins TRBV30 to TRBJ1-2, with 9 bases lining up with TRBD1. Germline lookup yields CDR1 GTSNPN and CDR2 SVGIG (reference sequence). The CDR3 loop spans 16 amino acids. Unmatched junction bases numbered 10, after V lost 5 bases and J lost 0 bases. CDR3 amino acids: CAWGGDRDRANYGYTF. The CDR3 coding sequence is TGTGCCTGGGGCGGGGACAGGGACCGAGCTAACTATGGCTACACCTTC.

V usage is TRBV29-1 and J usage is TRBJ1-1; D gene uncertain. The CDR3 totals 13 residues. Between the trimmed V and J ends, which lost 4 bases and 4 bases, there was a span of 13 bases. Germline lookup yields CDR1 SQVTM and CDR2 ANQGSEA. The CDR3 region is CSVVATSGTEAFF. The CDR3 DNA reads as TGCAGCGTTGTCGCGACCTCGGGCACTGAAGCTTTCTTT.

This chain uses TRBV7-9 with TRBJ1-2; D unclear. The CDR3 is 13 amino acids. The germline CDR1 and CDR2 sequences are SEHNR and FQNEAQ (reference sequence). The V and J ends lost 5 bases and 4 bases respectively, with 11 bases between them. The CDR3 nucleotides read TGTGCCAGCAGCGCACCTGCGGCCTATGGCTACACCTTC. This gives the protein CASSAPAAYGYTF.

This chain joins TRBV12-3 or TRBV12-4 and TRBJ2-3; D gene unclear. CDR3 length: 12 amino acids. The germline V and J ends were trimmed by 4 bases and 5 bases, with 7 bases remaining between them. The CDR3 here is CASSSVGDTQYF. The CDR3 DNA reads as TGTGCCAGCAGTTCGGTGGGAGATACGCAGTATTTT.